This T cell receptor beta chain was sequenced in a study of CD8+ T cells in alopecia areata. Study as a whole: At a dose of 5 to 10 mg twice daily, oral tofacitinib was given to treated patients.

cDNA reverse transcribed from extracted RNA served as the sequencing template. The method was immunoSEQ multiplex PCR; TCRdb's version includes in-frame clones alone and lacks a portion of them. This sample has just over 150,000 clones, with 40% to 60% found just once. Samples from alopecia areata patients were lesional scalp punch biopsies and peripheral blood. This clone was observed a handful of times. The antigen is unknown. Other nucleotide sequences from this sample produce the same CDR3. The study, taken as a whole, reports: The study found TCR sharing across patients less clear than in mice, possibly for HLA reasons. Normal skin contains resident alphabeta T cells, and these are also sequenced in scalp samples.

The CDR3 is 14 residues long. CDR1 and CDR2 from the germline V gene are SGDLS and YYNGEE. V lost 3 bases, J lost 4 bases, and 6 bases stayed unmatched. The chain employs TRBV9 and TRBJ2-7; TRBD1 matches 8 bases. This TCR derives from a human donor with alopecia areata. Sequencing used CD8+ T cells sorted from blood, obtained at week 0. The CDR3 bases are TGTGCCAGCAGCGCCGGCACAGGGGGGTACGAGCAGTACTTC. Encoded protein: CASSAGTGGYEQYF.